This is a list of T cell receptor beta chains from one sample in a study of shared clonotypes between healthy human individuals. Profiled with immunoSEQ multiplex PCR; TCRdb holds only in-frame clones, not every one. The top ten clones hold 0.85% to 1.2% of a sample with 2 million to 2.5 million clones, over 85% of them seen once. Sequencing was performed on naive CD8+ T cells sorted from blood. These receptors were collected from a man aged 18-30 years in good health. The CDR3 runs from the conserved cysteine through the conserved F or W. A D gene is named only where the DNA matches it firmly. Rows give clone size only sometimes, using once, few, many, or a class for an expanded clone.

cdr3_length	d_call	v_call	j_call	clone_size	cdr3_nt	cdr3_aa
16	TRBD1	TRBV27	TRBJ2-1	.	TGTGCCAGCAGAGGTCAACCGGGACAGGGGGACAATGAGCAGTTCTTC	CASRGQPGQGDNEQFF
14	.	TRBV5-1	TRBJ2-5	.	TGCGCCAGCAGCTTATCAGGGGCGGCGGAGACCCAGTACTTC	CASSLSGAAETQYF
15	.	TRBV6-1	TRBJ2-3	.	TGTGCCAGCAGTGAACGCCGGGGATCCACAGATACGCAGTATTTT	CASSERRGSTDTQYF
18	TRBD2	TRBV7-9	TRBJ2-3	.	TGTGCCAGCAGCACAACTAGCGGGGGGCCCGCCTCGGGAGGTACGCAGTATTTT	CASSTTSGGPASGGTQYF
13	.	TRBV30	TRBJ2-1	.	TGTGCCTGGGACTTGGACAGTAACAATGAGCAGTTCTTC	CAWDLDSNNEQFF
14	TRBD2	TRBV27	TRBJ2-7	.	TGTGCCAGCAGTGCCAGCGGGAATCTAGACGAGCAGTACTTC	CASSASGNLDEQYF
13	.	TRBV5-1	TRBJ2-5	.	TGCGCCAGCAGCGAAAACCCTCAAGAGACCCAGTACTTC	CASSENPQETQYF
13	.	TRBV9	TRBJ2-5	.	TGTGCCAGCAGCGTAGCCCAACAAGAGACCCAGTACTTC	CASSVAQQETQYF
14	.	TRBV27	TRBJ2-7	.	TGTGCCAGCAGTTCCTTCGCGGGAAGCTACGAGCAGTACTTC	CASSSFAGSYEQYF
14	TRBD2	TRBV6-5	TRBJ2-7	.	TGTGCCACCAAGCAAGCGGGAGGGACAGATGAGCAGTACTTC	CATKQAGGTDEQYF
14	.	TRBV6-5	TRBJ2-5	.	TGTGCCAGCAGTTACCTGCCAGGGGAAGAGACCCAGTACTTC	CASSYLPGEETQYF
13	TRBD2	TRBV5-5	TRBJ2-7	.	TGTGCCAGCAGCTTCGGGGGGACCTACGAGCAGTACTTC	CASSFGGTYEQYF
14	TRBD1	TRBV29-1	TRBJ2-2	.	TGCAGCGTCCTGGACAGGGGGGGAACCGGGGAGCTGTTTTTT	CSVLDRGGTGELFF
16	TRBD2	TRBV5-6	TRBJ2-3	once	TGTGCCAGCAGCTGGAGTAATAGCGGGAGCACAGATACGCAGTATTTT	CASSWSNSGSTDTQYF
15	.	TRBV27	TRBJ1-1	.	TGTGCCAGCAGTTTAAGTCTCGGCACGAACACTGAAGCTTTCTTT	CASSLSLGTNTEAFF
14	.	TRBV30	TRBJ2-7	.	TGTGCCTGGAGTGTGGGGATAATCTCCTACGAGCAGTACTTC	CAWSVGIISYEQYF
14	.	TRBV5-8	TRBJ2-2	once	TGTGCCAGCAGCTTGGGAAGGTGGTCCGGGGAGCTGTTTTTT	CASSLGRWSGELFF
15	.	TRBV4-3	TRBJ2-1	.	TGCGCCAGCAGCCCGCGGGTAGCGGCGTACAATGAGCAGTTCTTC	CASSPRVAAYNEQFF
16	.	TRBV30	TRBJ2-3	.	TGTGCCTGGGACAAAACTGGTGCTGTGGTCTCAGGGTCGCAGTATTTT	CAWDKTGAVVSGSQYF
14	.	TRBV6-6	TRBJ1-5	.	TGTGCCAGCAGTCCCCTCGGGAGCAATCAGCCCCAGCATTTT	CASSPLGSNQPQHF
14	TRBD2	TRBV9	TRBJ2-7	.	TGTGCCAGCAGCTACCTAGCGGGAGATGACGAGCAGTACTTC	CASSYLAGDDEQYF
15	TRBD1	TRBV18	TRBJ2-5	.	TGTGCCAGCTCAGATAACACAGGGGGCGCGGAGACCCAGTACTTC	CASSDNTGGAETQYF
14	.	TRBV7-9	TRBJ2-7	.	TGTGCCAGCAGCTTTGGACAGTTAGCCTACGAGCAGTACTTC	CASSFGQLAYEQYF
13	TRBD1	TRBV27	TRBJ2-7	.	TGTGCCAGCAGTCTTGGGACAGTCTACGAGCAGTACTTC	CASSLGTVYEQYF
16	.	TRBV6-6	TRBJ2-3	.	TGTGCCAGCAGTTCGTCACAGGGATGGCGCACAGATACGCAGTATTTT	CASSSSQGWRTDTQYF
16	.	TRBV4-1	TRBJ2-3	.	TGCGCCAGCAGCCAGACACAGGGTTTGAGCACAGATACGCAGTATTTT	CASSQTQGLSTDTQYF
12	.	TRBV7-9	TRBJ2-7	.	TGTGCCAGCAGCTCCCTCAACTACGAGCAGTACTTC	CASSSLNYEQYF
13	.	TRBV10-3	TRBJ1-1	.	TGTGCCATCCTCGGGATCATGAACACTGAAGCTTTCTTT	CAILGIMNTEAFF
11	.	TRBV25-1	TRBJ1-4	.	TGTGCCAGCAGTGAGGGTAAAAAACTGTTTTTT	CASSEGKKLFF
17	TRBD2	TRBV29-1	TRBJ2-1	.	TGCAGCGTTGAAGATGGGACTATCGAGAGCTCCTACAATGAGCAGTTCTTC	CSVEDGTIESSYNEQFF
15	TRBD1	TRBV28	TRBJ2-7	.	TGTGCCAGCAGGCCATCTCAGGGGGCTTTTGACGAGCAGTACTTC	CASRPSQGAFDEQYF
14	.	TRBV30	TRBJ1-2	.	TGTGCCTGGGCCGACGTGGGAAAAGTCTATGGCTACACCTTC	CAWADVGKVYGYTF
14	.	TRBV4-3	TRBJ2-1	.	TGCGCCAGCAGCCAAGGCCCCCGGGACAATGAGCAGTTCTTC	CASSQGPRDNEQFF
15	.	TRBV11-2	TRBJ2-7	once	TGTGCCAGCAGCTTAGATTTTATCCCACCCTACGAGCAGTACTTC	CASSLDFIPPYEQYF
16	.	TRBV4-3	TRBJ2-1	.	TGCGCCAGCAGCCAAGACGGATCAACACTTCAGAATGAGCAGTTCTTC	CASSQDGSTLQNEQFF
17	.	TRBV5-8	TRBJ2-5	.	TGTGCCAGCAGCCCCCTTGGATTGGGGACGAGTGGGGAGACCCAGTACTTC	CASSPLGLGTSGETQYF
17	.	TRBV7-9	TRBJ2-2	.	TGTGCCAGCAGCTTAGGACCGTCCGGACAGAACACCGGGGAGCTGTTTTTT	CASSLGPSGQNTGELFF
13	.	TRBV7-9	TRBJ2-3	.	TGTGCCAGCAGCCGGATAGGCACAGATACGCAGTATTTT	CASSRIGTDTQYF
13	.	TRBV7-9	TRBJ1-2	.	TGTGCCAGCAGCTTAGTTGGGGCGCAAGGCTACACCTTC	CASSLVGAQGYTF
15	.	TRBV9	TRBJ1-2	.	TGTGCCAGCAGCGCGGGACAAAGCGGGAACTATGGCTACACCTTC	CASSAGQSGNYGYTF
17	TRBD2	TRBV7-9	TRBJ2-3	.	TGTGCCAGCAGCTCGATAACAAGCGGGAGGGTCTCAGATACGCAGTATTTT	CASSSITSGRVSDTQYF
17	.	TRBV4-1	TRBJ2-5	.	TGCGCCAGCAGCCAAGATCCCCCGGGACAACTCCAAGAGACCCAGTACTTC	CASSQDPPGQLQETQYF
13	.	TRBV13	TRBJ2-5	.	TGTGCCAGCAGCGACAGAATCCAAGAGACCCAGTACTTC	CASSDRIQETQYF
14	.	TRBV21-1	TRBJ2-7	.	TGTGCCAGCAGCAAAGGCAGGGGTACCTACGAGCAGTACTTC	CASSKGRGTYEQYF
13	.	TRBV10-3	TRBJ1-1	.	TGTGCCTCCCACGAGGGGCTGGTCACTGAAGCTTTCTTT	CASHEGLVTEAFF
15	TRBD1	TRBV6-1	TRBJ1-5	once	TGTGCCAGCAGCCCAACAGGGGGCCCGAATCAGCCCCAGCATTTT	CASSPTGGPNQPQHF
15	.	TRBV9	TRBJ2-7	.	TGTGCCAGCAGCGTAGAGGTGGGCGGAGGGGATGAGCAGTACTTC	CASSVEVGGGDEQYF
13	.	TRBV5-6	TRBJ2-5	.	TGTGCCAGCAGCTTCTCAGGGGATAAGACCCAGTACTTC	CASSFSGDKTQYF
17	TRBD1	TRBV7-2	TRBJ2-5	once	TGTGCCAGCAGCTTAGGGGACCTCCGACAGGGCCAAGAGACCCAGTACTTC	CASSLGDLRQGQETQYF
13	.	TRBV2	TRBJ2-3	.	TGTGCCAGCACGAGTACCAGCACAGATACGCAGTATTTT	CASTSTSTDTQYF
13	.	TRBV19	TRBJ2-2	.	TGTGCCGTGGGGGTCTCGGGCACCGGGGAGCTGTTTTTT	CAVGVSGTGELFF
16	TRBD2	TRBV5-1	TRBJ2-2	.	TGCGCCAGCAGCTTTTGGCGGGAGTCTCCCACCGGGGAGCTGTTTTTT	CASSFWRESPTGELFF
13	.	TRBV11-3	TRBJ1-1	.	TGTGCCAGCAGCTTATTTGGATCCGCTGAAGCTTTCTTT	CASSLFGSAEAFF
14	.	TRBV28	TRBJ2-1	.	TGTGCCAGCAGGATGACCGGGAATTACAATGAGCAGTTCTTC	CASRMTGNYNEQFF